The rows below give T cell receptor beta chains drawn from one sample of a study of OX40 agonist ivuxolimab in advanced cancers. Profiled with immunoSEQ multiplex PCR; TCRdb holds only in-frame clones, not every one. The sample includes under 85,000 clones, 88% of them seen just once. The starting material was CD4+ or CD8+ T cells sorted from blood, obtained in a trial of the OX40 agonist ivuxolimab. These TCRs come from an adult with an advanced solid tumor such as melanoma, head and neck, liver or kidney cancer. CDR3s include the opening cysteine and the closing phenylalanine or tryptophan. A D gene is named only where the DNA matches it firmly. The listing skips clone size in some rows; elsewhere it reads once, few, many or a size class.

j_gene: TRBJ2-5; d_gene: TRBD1; v_gene: TRBV5-1; abundance: -; CDR3aa: CASSLEGTGGSTQYF; CDR3nt: TGCGCCAGCAGCTTGGAGGGGACAGGGGGATCGACCCAGTACTTC
j_gene: TRBJ2-7; d_gene: -; v_gene: TRBV28; abundance: once; CDR3aa: CASSLTEAYEQYF; CDR3nt: TGTGCCAGCAGTTTAACGGAAGCCTACGAGCAGTACTTC
j_gene: TRBJ1-5; d_gene: -; v_gene: TRBV6-5; abundance: -; CDR3aa: CASRREGNQPQHF; CDR3nt: TGTGCCAGCAGACGTGAAGGTAATCAGCCCCAGCATTTT
j_gene: TRBJ2-4; d_gene: TRBD1; v_gene: TRBV29-1; abundance: -; CDR3aa: CSVAVPRTGLAKNIQYF; CDR3nt: TGCAGCGTTGCTGTGCCCCGGACAGGGCTAGCCAAAAACATTCAGTACTTC
j_gene: TRBJ2-3; d_gene: TRBD2; v_gene: TRBV5-4; abundance: -; CDR3aa: CASSPPAGGDTQYF; CDR3nt: TGTGCCAGCAGCCCCCCGGCGGGGGGTGATACGCAGTATTTT
j_gene: TRBJ2-7; d_gene: -; v_gene: TRBV7-8; abundance: -; CDR3aa: CASSLGSPPSYEQYF; CDR3nt: TGTGCCAGCAGCTTAGGATCACCCCCCAGCTACGAGCAGTACTTC
j_gene: TRBJ2-7; d_gene: -; v_gene: TRBV5-5; abundance: -; CDR3aa: CASSLDRYEQYF; CDR3nt: TGTGCCAGCAGCTTAGACAGGTACGAGCAGTACTTC
j_gene: TRBJ1-4; d_gene: -; v_gene: TRBV5-1; abundance: -; CDR3aa: CASSSTSGTNEKLFF; CDR3nt: TGCGCCAGCAGCTCTACATCGGGAACTAATGAAAAACTGTTTTTT
j_gene: TRBJ1-1; d_gene: -; v_gene: TRBV5-1; abundance: -; CDR3aa: CASSRDGQLNTEAFF; CDR3nt: TGCGCCAGCAGCCGGGACGGACAGTTGAACACTGAAGCTTTCTTT
j_gene: TRBJ2-1; d_gene: TRBD2; v_gene: TRBV18; abundance: -; CDR3aa: CASSPGLAGVYNEQFF; CDR3nt: TGTGCCAGCTCACCAGGACTAGCGGGAGTCTACAATGAGCAGTTCTTC
j_gene: TRBJ2-1; d_gene: -; v_gene: TRBV7-5; abundance: -; CDR3aa: CVRSSGLAVTNEQFF; CDR3nt: TGTGTCAGAAGCTCGGGACTAGCGGTTACCAATGAGCAGTTCTTC
j_gene: TRBJ1-1; d_gene: -; v_gene: TRBV6-1; abundance: -; CDR3aa: CASSDPPANTEAFF; CDR3nt: TGTGCCAGCAGTGACCCCCCAGCGAACACTGAAGCTTTCTTT
j_gene: TRBJ1-1; d_gene: -; v_gene: TRBV5-1; abundance: -; CDR3aa: CASSLQVDTEAFF; CDR3nt: TGCGCCAGCAGCCTACAGGTGGACACTGAAGCTTTCTTT
j_gene: TRBJ2-5; d_gene: -; v_gene: TRBV19; abundance: -; CDR3aa: CASSRSRLGETQYF; CDR3nt: TGTGCCAGTTCGCGATCTCGCTTAGGGGAGACCCAGTACTTC
j_gene: TRBJ1-1; d_gene: -; v_gene: TRBV28; abundance: -; CDR3aa: CASIFGQMNTEAFF; CDR3nt: TGTGCCAGCATTTTTGGGCAGATGAACACTGAAGCTTTCTTT
j_gene: TRBJ1-1; d_gene: -; v_gene: TRBV27; abundance: -; CDR3aa: CASSLLTENTEAFF; CDR3nt: TGTGCCAGCAGTTTGCTGACAGAGAACACTGAAGCTTTCTTT
j_gene: TRBJ2-6; d_gene: TRBD1; v_gene: TRBV5-1; abundance: -; CDR3aa: CASSTGQASGANVLTF; CDR3nt: TGCGCCAGCAGCACGGGACAGGCATCTGGGGCCAACGTCCTGACTTTC
j_gene: TRBJ2-3; d_gene: TRBD2; v_gene: TRBV18; abundance: -; CDR3aa: CASSPPVAGGDTQYF; CDR3nt: TGTGCCAGCTCACCACCCGTAGCGGGAGGGGATACGCAGTATTTT
j_gene: TRBJ1-1; d_gene: TRBD1; v_gene: TRBV6-5; abundance: -; CDR3aa: CASSRRVTGVAEAFF; CDR3nt: TGTGCCAGCAGCCGACGAGTGACAGGGGTGGCTGAAGCTTTCTTT
j_gene: TRBJ2-2; d_gene: TRBD2; v_gene: TRBV5-1; abundance: once; CDR3aa: CASSLDVAGVTGELFF; CDR3nt: TGCGCCAGCAGCTTGGATGTAGCGGGAGTTACCGGGGAGCTGTTTTTT
j_gene: TRBJ1-1; d_gene: -; v_gene: TRBV7-2; abundance: -; CDR3aa: CASSLFGRNTEAFF; CDR3nt: TGTGCCAGCAGCTTATTTGGCAGGAACACTGAAGCTTTCTTT
j_gene: TRBJ1-2; d_gene: -; v_gene: TRBV4-1; abundance: -; CDR3aa: CASSQDRGGLTLNYGYTF; CDR3nt: TGCGCCAGCAGCCAAGATCGGGGGGGACTTACACTTAACTATGGCTACACCTTC
j_gene: TRBJ1-4; d_gene: TRBD1; v_gene: TRBV7-9; abundance: -; CDR3aa: CASSLSGTGDEKLFF; CDR3nt: TGTGCCAGCAGCCTCTCCGGGACAGGGGACGAAAAACTGTTTTTT
j_gene: TRBJ2-1; d_gene: TRBD2; v_gene: TRBV6-6; abundance: -; CDR3aa: CASSWSSGSRGYEQFF; CDR3nt: TGTGCCAGCAGTTGGTCTAGCGGGAGCCGGGGTTATGAGCAGTTCTTC
j_gene: TRBJ2-7; d_gene: TRBD1; v_gene: TRBV28; abundance: few; CDR3aa: CASSPSGTALYEQYF; CDR3nt: TGTGCCAGCAGTCCCTCCGGGACAGCCTTGTACGAGCAGTACTTC
j_gene: TRBJ2-3; d_gene: -; v_gene: TRBV2; abundance: -; CDR3aa: CASNGRDGDTQYF; CDR3nt: TGTGCCAGCAATGGGCGGGACGGAGATACGCAGTATTTT
j_gene: TRBJ2-5; d_gene: TRBD1; v_gene: TRBV11-2; abundance: -; CDR3aa: CASSLGPGQGVRQETQYF; CDR3nt: TGTGCCAGCAGCTTAGGTCCGGGACAGGGGGTAAGGCAAGAGACCCAGTACTTC
j_gene: TRBJ2-3; d_gene: TRBD1; v_gene: TRBV5-6; abundance: -; CDR3aa: CASSATDRGLGDTQYF; CDR3nt: TGTGCCAGCAGCGCAACAGACAGGGGATTAGGAGATACGCAGTATTTT
j_gene: TRBJ2-7; d_gene: -; v_gene: TRBV6-6; abundance: -; CDR3aa: CASSYDRAGEQYF; CDR3nt: TGTGCCAGCAGTTATGACAGGGCGGGGGAGCAGTACTTC
j_gene: TRBJ2-1; d_gene: TRBD2; v_gene: TRBV29-1; abundance: -; CDR3aa: CSVKRELDSYNEQFF; CDR3nt: TGCAGCGTAAAGCGGGAGCTCGACTCCTACAATGAGCAGTTCTTC